This T cell receptor (beta chain) emerged from a study of cytomegalovirus exposure and HLA in healthy donors. Study-wide findings and caveats: As was reported, the HLA-A and HLA-B alleles of most subjects were accurately predicted from TCR beta sequences. Trimming of TCR beta V- and J-genes showed a link, identified in a later analysis, to a missense DCLRE1C variant. Later analysis reportedly placed an Asian-associated ancestry cluster below the roughly 690-donor mean in N-insertions.

Primers for the PCR totalled 60 Vbeta and 13 Jbeta. TCRdb keeps only in-frame clones here, not all; method: immunoSEQ multiplex PCR. The repertoire table contains tens of thousands of clones. With 5 bases removed from V and 11 bases from J, the gap between germline ends came to 19 bases. Germline CDR1 reads SGHVS; CDR2 reads FQNEAQ. The CDR3 consists of 15 residues. Concerning this clone itself: Its antigen is unknown.

This TCR was recovered from a man aged 40-49 years in good health and CMV-seronegative. Sequencing was done on a sample of PBMCs. The genes are TRBV7-8 and TRBJ1-6; D is perhaps TRBD1 (5 bases). This chain's CDR3 is CASSRGWGREAPLHF. Here the CDR3 DNA reads TGTGCCAGCAGCCGGGGGTGGGGCAGGGAGGCACCCCTCCACTTT.